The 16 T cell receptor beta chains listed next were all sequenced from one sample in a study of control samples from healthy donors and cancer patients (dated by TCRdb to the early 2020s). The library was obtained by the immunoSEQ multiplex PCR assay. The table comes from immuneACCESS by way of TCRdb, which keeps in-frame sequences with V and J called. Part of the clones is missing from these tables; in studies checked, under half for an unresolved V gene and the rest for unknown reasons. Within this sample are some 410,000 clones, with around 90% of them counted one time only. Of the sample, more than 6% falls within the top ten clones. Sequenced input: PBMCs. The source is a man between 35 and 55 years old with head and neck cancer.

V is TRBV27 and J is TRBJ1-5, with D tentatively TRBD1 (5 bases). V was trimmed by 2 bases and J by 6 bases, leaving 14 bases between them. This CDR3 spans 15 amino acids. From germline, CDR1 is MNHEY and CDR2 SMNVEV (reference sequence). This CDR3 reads CASSLQARQGQPQHF. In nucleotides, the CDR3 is TGTGCCAGCAGTTTACAGGCACGTCAGGGTCAGCCCCAGCATTTT.

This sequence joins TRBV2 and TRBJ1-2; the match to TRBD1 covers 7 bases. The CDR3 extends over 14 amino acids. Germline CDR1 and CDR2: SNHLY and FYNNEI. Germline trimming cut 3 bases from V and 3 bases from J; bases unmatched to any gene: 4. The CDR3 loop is CASSDYRGDYGYTF. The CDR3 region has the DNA TGTGCCAGCAGTGATTACAGGGGCGACTATGGCTACACCTTC.

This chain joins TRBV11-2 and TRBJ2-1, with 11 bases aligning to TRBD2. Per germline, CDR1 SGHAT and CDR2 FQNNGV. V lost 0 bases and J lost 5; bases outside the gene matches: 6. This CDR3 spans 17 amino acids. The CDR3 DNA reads TGTGCCAGCAGCTTAGAAAGACTAGCGGGAAAAAACAATGAGCAGTTCTTC. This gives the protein CASSLERLAGKNNEQFF.

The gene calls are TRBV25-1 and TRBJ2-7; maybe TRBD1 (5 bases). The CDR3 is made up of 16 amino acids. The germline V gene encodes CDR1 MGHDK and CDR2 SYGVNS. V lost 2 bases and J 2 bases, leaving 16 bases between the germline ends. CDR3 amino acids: CASSEGLGKGTYEQYF. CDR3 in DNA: TGTGCCAGCAGTGAAGGGCTAGGGAAGGGGACCTACGAGCAGTACTTC.

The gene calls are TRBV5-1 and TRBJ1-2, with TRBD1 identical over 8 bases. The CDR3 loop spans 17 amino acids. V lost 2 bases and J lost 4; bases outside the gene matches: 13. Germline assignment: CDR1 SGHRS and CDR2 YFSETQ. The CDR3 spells CASSLGDRHDRGYGYTF. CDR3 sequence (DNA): TGCGCCAGCAGCTTAGGGGACAGGCACGACCGGGGCTATGGCTACACCTTC.

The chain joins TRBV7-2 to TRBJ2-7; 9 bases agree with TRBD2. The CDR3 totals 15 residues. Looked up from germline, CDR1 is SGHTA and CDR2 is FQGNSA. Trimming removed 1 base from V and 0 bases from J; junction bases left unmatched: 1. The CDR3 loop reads CASSLVLAGSYEQYF. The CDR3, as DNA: TGTGCCAGCAGCTTAGTACTAGCGGGCTCCTACGAGCAGTACTTC.

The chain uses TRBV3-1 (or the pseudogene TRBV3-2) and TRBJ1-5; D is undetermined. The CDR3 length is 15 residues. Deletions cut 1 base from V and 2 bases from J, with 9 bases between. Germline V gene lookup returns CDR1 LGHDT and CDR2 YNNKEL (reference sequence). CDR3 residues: CASSQAAAGNQPQHF. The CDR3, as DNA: TGTGCCAGCAGCCAAGCGGCGGCGGGCAATCAGCCCCAGCATTTT.

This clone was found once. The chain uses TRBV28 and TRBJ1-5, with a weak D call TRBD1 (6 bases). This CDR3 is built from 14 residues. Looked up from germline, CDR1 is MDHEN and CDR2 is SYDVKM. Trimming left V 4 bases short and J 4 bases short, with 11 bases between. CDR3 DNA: TGTGCCAGCAGTTCAGGGGCAAGAAATCAGCCCCAGCATTTT. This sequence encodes CASSSGARNQPQHF.

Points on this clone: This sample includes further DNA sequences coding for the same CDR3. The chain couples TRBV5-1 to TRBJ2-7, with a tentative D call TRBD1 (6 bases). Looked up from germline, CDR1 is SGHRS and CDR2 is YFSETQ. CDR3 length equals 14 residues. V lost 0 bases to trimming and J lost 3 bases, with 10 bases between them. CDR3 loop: CASSLEDRSYEQYF. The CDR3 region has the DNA TGCGCCAGCAGCTTGGAGGACAGAAGCTACGAGCAGTACTTC.

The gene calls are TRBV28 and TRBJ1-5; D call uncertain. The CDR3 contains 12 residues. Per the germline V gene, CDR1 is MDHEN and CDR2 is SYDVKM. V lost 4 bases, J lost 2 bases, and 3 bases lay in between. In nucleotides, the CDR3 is TGTGCCAGCAGTTATGGCAATCAGCCCCAGCATTTT. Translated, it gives CASSYGNQPQHF.

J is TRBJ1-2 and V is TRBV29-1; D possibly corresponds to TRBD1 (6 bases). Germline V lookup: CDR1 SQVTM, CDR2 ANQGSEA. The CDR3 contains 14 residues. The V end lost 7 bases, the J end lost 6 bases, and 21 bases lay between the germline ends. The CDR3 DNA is TGCAGCGCCCATTACCAGAGGGGGAAGAATGGCTACACCTTC. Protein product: CSAHYQRGKNGYTF.

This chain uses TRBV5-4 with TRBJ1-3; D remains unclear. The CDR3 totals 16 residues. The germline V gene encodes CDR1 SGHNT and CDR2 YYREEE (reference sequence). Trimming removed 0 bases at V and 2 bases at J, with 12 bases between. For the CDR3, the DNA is TGTGCCAGCAGCTTGGGAGAGGCCAGTACTGGAAACACCATATATTTT. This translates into CASSLGEASTGNTIYF.

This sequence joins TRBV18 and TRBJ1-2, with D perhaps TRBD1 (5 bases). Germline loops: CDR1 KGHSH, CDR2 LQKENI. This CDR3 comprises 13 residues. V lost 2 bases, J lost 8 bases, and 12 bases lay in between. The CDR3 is CASSPVREDGYTF. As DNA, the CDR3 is TGTGCCAGCTCACCAGTCAGGGAGGACGGCTACACCTTC.

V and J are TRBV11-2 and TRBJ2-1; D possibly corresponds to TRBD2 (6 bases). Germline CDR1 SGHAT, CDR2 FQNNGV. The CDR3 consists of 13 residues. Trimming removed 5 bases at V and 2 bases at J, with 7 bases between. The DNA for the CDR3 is TGTGCCAGCAGCAGGACTACCTACAATGAGCAGTTCTTC. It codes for CASSRTTYNEQFF. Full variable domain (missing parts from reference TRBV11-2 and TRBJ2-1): EAGVAQSPRYKIIEKRQSVAFWCNPISGHATLYWYQQILGQGPKLLIQFQNNGVVDDSQLPKDRFSAERLKGVDSTLKIQPAKLEDSAVYLCASSRTTYNEQFFGPGTRLTVL.

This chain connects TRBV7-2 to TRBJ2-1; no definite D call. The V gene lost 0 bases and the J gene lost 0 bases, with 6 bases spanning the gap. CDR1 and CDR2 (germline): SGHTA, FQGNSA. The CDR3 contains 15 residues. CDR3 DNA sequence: TGTGCCAGCAGCTTAGCGGCTAGCTCCTACAATGAGCAGTTCTTC. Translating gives CASSLAASSYNEQFF.

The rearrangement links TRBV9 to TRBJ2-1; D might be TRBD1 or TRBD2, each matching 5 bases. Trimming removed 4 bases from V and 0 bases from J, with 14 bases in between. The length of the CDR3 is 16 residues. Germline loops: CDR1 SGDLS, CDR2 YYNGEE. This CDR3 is CASSPRGTYSYNEQFF. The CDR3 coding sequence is TGTGCCAGCAGCCCCCGTGGGACGTACTCCTACAATGAGCAGTTCTTC.